A single sample gave rise to the 11 T cell receptor beta chains below, sequenced in a study of monozygotic twins with inflammatory bowel disease. TCRdb re-called the 5' RACE reads and gives one entry per CDR3 protein, without DNA. The listing records more than 350,000 distinct CDR3 sequences. The specimen was blood. These receptors came from a human donor with ulcerative colitis or Crohn's disease, or a healthy co-twin of an affected twin (not recorded which).

The chain recombines TRBV27 with TRBJ2-7. In germline, CDR1 is MNHEY, CDR2 SMNVEV (reference sequence). The CDR3 extends over 14 amino acids. CDR3: CASSFNGFLYEQYF.

The chain joins TRBV4-2 to TRBJ2-5; TCRdb reports TRBD2, a call that lacks DNA to check it against. Per germline, CDR1 LGHNA and CDR2 YNFKEQ. The CDR3 is 15 amino acids. The CDR3 is CASSQESGSRETQYF.

The chain couples TRBV30 to TRBJ2-3; the D call of TRBD2 rests on TCRdb alone, since no DNA is present to check it. Per the germline V gene, CDR1 is GTSNPN and CDR2 is SVGIG (reference sequence). The CDR3 extends over 15 amino acids. The CDR3 protein is CAWTDGTSGSDTQYF. Full variable domain (rest looked up from reference TRBV30 and TRBJ2-3): SQTIHQWPATLVQPVGSPLSLECTVEGTSNPNLYWYRQAAGRGLQLLFYSVGIGQISSEVPQNLSASRPQDRQFILSSKKLLLSDSGFYLCAWTDGTSGSDTQYFGPGTRLTVL.

V usage is TRBV7-6 and J usage is TRBJ2-7; TCRdb proposes TRBD1, but this gene call is untestable without DNA. This CDR3 spans 15 amino acids. The germline gives CDR1 SGHVS, CDR2 FNYEAQ. CDR3: CASSLIGTGPSEQYF.

The rearrangement joins TRBV24-1 to TRBJ2-1; TCRdb's D call, TRBD1, is unchecked because there is no DNA. Germline V gives CDR1 KGHDR, CDR2 SFDVKD. This CDR3 has 16 residues. The CDR3 sequence is CATSEAGTGRNNEQFF.

This chain connects TRBV7-2 to TRBJ2-5; TCRdb proposes TRBD2, but this gene call is untestable without DNA. Germline V gives CDR1 SGHTA, CDR2 FQGNSA. This CDR3 has 14 amino acids. CDR3: CASSLRELAETQYF.

The V gene is TRBV3-1, the J gene TRBJ2-1; no DNA is available, so the TRBD2 call from TCRdb remains unchecked. This CDR3 comprises 17 residues. Germline lookup yields CDR1 LGHDT and CDR2 YNNKEL (reference sequence). The CDR3 spells CASSLVGFGGPRNEQFF.

This rearrangement joins TRBV29-1 to TRBJ2-7. Germline V gene sequence: CDR1 SQVTM, CDR2 ANQGSEA. The CDR3 runs to 12 residues. CDR3 in amino acids: CSVEDGSYEQYF.

The chain links TRBV5-1 to TRBJ2-1; without DNA, the TCRdb call of TRBD1 cannot be checked. Germline V lookup: CDR1 SGHRS, CDR2 YFSETQ. The CDR3 totals 13 residues. This CDR3 is CASSLDGGNEQFF.

V usage is TRBV30 and J usage is TRBJ1-3; checking the TCRdb D call of TRBD1 is not possible without DNA. The germline CDR1 and CDR2 sequences are GTSNPN and SVGIG (reference sequence). This CDR3 comprises 17 residues. The CDR3: CAWSLGRPGSSGNTIYF.

The J gene is TRBJ2-1, the V gene TRBV15; with no DNA, the TCRdb D assignment of TRBD1 cannot be verified. CDR1 and CDR2 (germline): LNHNV, YYDKDF (reference sequence). The CDR3 covers 14 residues. CDR3 loop: CATRKTGLNNKQFF.